The text below deals with one T cell receptor (beta chain). This clone was seen only once. Its cognate antigen has yet to be identified. Per-base quality was not reported, and no clone a single base away is much larger than it. The source of the sample is a study of cytomegalovirus exposure and HLA in healthy donors (dated by TCRdb to about 2017). Concerning the study at large: According to an earlier analysis of 587 of the donors, about 190 million T cells yielded 95 million to 140 million unique TCR beta sequences and approximately 280 Gb of sequence data. A later genetic analysis used genome-wide SNP genotypes for 398 of the 666 donors, treating that subset as a discovery cohort. The aim of the study was to test whether cataloging public T cell receptors could identify signatures of past pathogen exposure. To decide whether each TCR beta V gene segment behaved as functional or pseudogenic, an earlier analysis of fewer than 750 of the donors relied on high-throughput TCR beta sequencing. To predict cytomegalovirus infection status, the study brought together high-throughput TCR immunosequencing, statistical association of individual TCRs with disease status, and machine learning. Because of strong linkage in the cohort, four to six DR-DQ haplotypes were treated as single units for association and clustering. An early release covering over 500 HLA-typed donors comprised roughly 300 gigabases of sequencing data and 65 million to 100 million unique TCR sequences. In a later analysis, previously published TCR beta repertoires from some 640 donors were re-analyzed and high-resolution HLA genotyping was added so that TCR occurrence patterns could be studied. Every repertoire in the discovery cohort had been generated on one and the same sequencing platform. Rather than using new phenotypic data, the later analysis identified candidate immune exposures from TCR beta sequences and from how often those sequences occurred across donors. On average, around 200,000 unique TCR beta nucleotide sequences were sequenced per donor among about 400 genotyped donors of the cohort, with roughly 20% of those sequences being non-productive. Typing coverage varied by locus: roughly 629-630 donors for A, B, C, DRB1 and DQB1; approximately 500 for DQA1; some 610 for DPA1; 400 to 480 for DPB1. Of the 300 to 500 genotyped donors, 75% to 85% were placed in the genetic ancestry cluster associated with self-reported Caucasian donors. Class I and class II HLA loci were covered by the typing at four-digit resolution. Using immunosequencing, the study profiled T cell repertoires from about 650 subjects and related those repertoires to cytomegalovirus serostatus. Alongside the repertoire data, information on donor age, sex, ethnicity and CMV serostatus was compiled. Along with the approximately 700-subject first cohort, a separate validation cohort of over a hundred different subjects was used.

The cohort was made up of around 720 healthy bone marrow donors. Cohort members were all nominally healthy when sampled, although unrecorded immune exposures were likely present. The donor tested CMV seronegative, placing the donor among the 300 to 400 seronegative members of the cohort. A peripheral blood sample was collected from each donor, and TCR beta sequencing was performed on peripheral blood mononuclear cells. The Qiagen DNeasy Blood Extraction Kit was used to extract genomic DNA from the blood cell samples. The paper as a whole reports these results and caveats: The 87-base-pair reads could not distinguish some IMGT-functional V segments, including TRBV6-2 and TRBV6-3, so those segments were excluded. A later analysis found that TCR association rates varied across HLA loci, with DRB1 alleles showing the most associated TCRs and HLA-C alleles the fewest. A later analysis found that HLA-associated TCR beta chains were more clonally expanded and had lower generation probabilities than equally common non-associated chains. Roughly uniform sequencing depth across donors was assumed in presence/absence analyses, although this assumption may not hold. A cluster of highly shared sequence variants was judged likely to represent a technical artifact of the sequencing pipeline. According to the authors, the approach could potentially be generalized to other disease states and immunological phenotypes. In an earlier analysis of 450 to 750 of the donors, most TCR beta V segments appeared in productive rearrangements about 90% or about 30% of the time, broadly matching IMGT annotations. In a later genetic analysis, a missense DCLRE1C variant was associated with V-gene and J-gene trimming of TCR beta chains, and the association was replicated in an independent cohort. According to a later analysis, parvovirus B19, influenza, CMV and Epstein-Barr virus appeared linked to several top co-occurrence clusters. Cytomegalovirus status was reported to be diagnosed by the classifier with high specificity and sensitivity in both the original and validation cohorts. Because some donors lacked HLA typing at each locus, the association tests relied only on the typed subset. When HLA alleles, especially DR and DQ, strongly co-occurred, attributing TCR associations to individual alleles was difficult. Most TCR sequences were seen in very few donors, while some public TCRs were found in many individuals. A total of around 150 TCR beta chains were listed by the study as associated with cytomegalovirus. A further reported finding was that TCR beta sequences accurately predicted the HLA-A and HLA-B alleles for most subjects in the first cohort. Linkage disequilibrium might explain the correlated functional status among segregating V segments, but an unknown experimental factor could not be ruled out. In vitro tests confirmed that a few of the cytomegalovirus-associated TCR beta chains recognize cytomegalovirus antigens. Some 15 rarely observed V segments, including chromosome 9 orphons, were excluded from the earlier analysis of 550 to 700 of the donors because counts were too low. A later genetic analysis reported fewer N-insertions in productive TCRs among donors in an Asian-associated ancestry cluster than the roughly 700-donor mean. A later analysis associated 16,951 TCR beta sequences with specific HLA alleles at a false discovery rate of 0.05. According to a later analysis, most CMV-associated TCR beta chains appeared to be HLA-restricted, and the HLA associations seemed to be driven largely by CMV exposure. The cohort was sequenced for TCR beta chains only, and without alpha or paired-chain data the features that could be detected were limited. Immune exposure information for the cohort was limited to CMV serostatus.

V is cut back by 8 bases and J by 5 bases, with 7 bases in the junction unmatched. The CDR3, from cysteine to phenylalanine, totals 14 residues. The only DNA kept is the CDR3, 42 bases in frame from the first base. CDR1 and CDR2 are read off the germline V gene as ENHRY and SYGVKD. Library preparation was by the immunoSEQ multiplex PCR assay. A mixture of 60 forward primers for TCR Vbeta segments and 13 reverse primers for TCR Jbeta segments was used in the multiplex PCR. The CDR3 region of rearranged TCR beta genes was amplified from genomic DNA with a multiplex PCR assay. Amplified TCR beta libraries were sequenced as 87-base-pair reads on the Illumina HiSeq System. In the original analysis: In a later analysis, 77 million or so unique TCR beta chains were counted across the 500 to 850 repertoires, and about 9.9 million of these chains were shared by at least two donors. Raw reads were error-corrected and collapsed into unique sequences by a nearest-neighbor algorithm in which closely related sequences were merged to remove PCR and sequencing errors. CDR3 sequences were aligned to IMGT reference sequences to assign V, D and J gene segments. For a sequence to be retained, a match of at least six nucleotides was required to both a V gene segment and a J gene segment. Rearrangements were classified as productive when the CDR3 lacked stop codons and remained in frame with V and J, and all other rearrangements were classified as non-productive. Following IMGT convention, CDR3 was defined as the stretch from the second conserved V-encoded cysteine up to the conserved J-encoded phenylalanine. The earlier analysis of some 580 of the donors excluded any sequence lacking an unambiguous match to a single V gene segment. An earlier analysis of fewer than 650 of the donors classified V segments as functional when productive rearrangements were above 56.7% and as segregating when the standard deviation between donors was above 5%. A statistical classification framework was developed to diagnose cytomegalovirus status using the catalog of TCR beta chain sequences. In a later analysis, V and J genes were assigned by comparing TCR nucleotide sequences against IMGT/GENE-DB human TR gene sequences. A later analysis assigned CDR3 sequences and most-parsimonious VDJ recombination scenarios with the TCRdist pipeline. In a later analysis, each TCR beta chain was defined by its CDR3 amino acid sequence together with its V-gene family, and reads without a unique V-gene family were excluded. To address suspected cross-contamination and a sequencing artifact, a later analysis removed several hundred highly shared, low-generation-probability nucleotide sequences. For each public chain, a later analysis derived a clonal expansion index from normalized ranks of inferred template counts within each repertoire. In a later analysis, generation probabilities were computed with a VDJ recombination model fitted to out-of-frame rearrangements, and the resulting probabilities were checked against IGoR. In a later analysis, TCR-TCR, TCR-HLA and TCR-CMV co-occurrence was scored with hypergeometric tests, and a repertoire-size bias correction was applied to TCR pairs. To estimate false discovery rates, a later analysis permuted the HLA or CMV assignments 20 times. In a later analysis, co-occurring TCRs were grouped with DBSCAN, and TCRdist sequence similarity was added when clustering was performed within HLA-allele-positive subsets. Co-occurrence clustering excluded repertoires with fewer than 30,000 or more than 120,000 public chains, plus five with anomalous nucleotide sharing. TCRdb provides this immuneACCESS table in a form limited to in-frame rearrangements. Some clones are lacking; in checked studies, under half of them reflect an unresolved V gene, and why the rest are absent is not known. Clone size and the V and J calls come from that table; the DNA yielded D and trimming. The sample table contains over 150,000 clones; only one count was recorded for approximately 88% of them. The ten biggest clones cover 0.35% to 0.45% of the sample.

The TCR originated in a boy aged 2 to 10 in good health and CMV-seronegative. Input material: PBMCs. Recombination linked TRBV10-3 to TRBJ2-1; TRBD2 matches 9 bases in the middle. Read as DNA, the sequence is TGTGCCATCGCGGGAGCGGGAGGCAACAATGAGCAGTTCTTC. Its protein product is CAIAGAGGNNEQFF.